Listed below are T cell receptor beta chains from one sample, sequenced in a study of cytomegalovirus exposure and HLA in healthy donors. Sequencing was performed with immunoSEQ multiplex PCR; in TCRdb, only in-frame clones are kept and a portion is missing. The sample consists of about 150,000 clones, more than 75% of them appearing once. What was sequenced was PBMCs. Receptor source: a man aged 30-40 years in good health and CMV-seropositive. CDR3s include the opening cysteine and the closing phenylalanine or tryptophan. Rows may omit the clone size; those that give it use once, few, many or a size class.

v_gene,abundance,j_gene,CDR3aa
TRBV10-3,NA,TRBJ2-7,CAIRGTGTSGEATYEQYF
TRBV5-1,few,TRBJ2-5,CASSSGTSAQETQYF
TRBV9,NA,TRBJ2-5,CASSADGLAGALKTQYF
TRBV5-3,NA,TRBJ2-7,CARSSTGGASYEQYF
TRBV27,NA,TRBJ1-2,CASSQWGRGYTF
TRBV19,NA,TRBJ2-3,CASSISRGPSGDTQYF
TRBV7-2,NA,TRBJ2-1,CASSQTSGRSGEQFF
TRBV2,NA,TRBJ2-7,CASSLVTTAYEQYF
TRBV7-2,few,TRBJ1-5,CASSLQGLSNQPQHF
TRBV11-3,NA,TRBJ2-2,CASSLAGNTGELFF
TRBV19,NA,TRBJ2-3,CASSITRASTDTQYF
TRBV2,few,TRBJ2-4,CASTWDRGHLAKNIQYF
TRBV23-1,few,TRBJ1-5,CASMSEQPDSNQPQHF
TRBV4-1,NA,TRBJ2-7,CASSQGLADSYEQYF
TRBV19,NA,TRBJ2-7,CASSMTNEIGEQYF
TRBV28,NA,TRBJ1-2,CASSFGAGGYGYTF
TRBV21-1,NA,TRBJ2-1,CASSKALLGLVYNEQFF
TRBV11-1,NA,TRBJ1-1,CASSLSTARNSAFF
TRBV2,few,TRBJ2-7,CASSGGVRGRGEQYF
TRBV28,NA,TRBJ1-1,CASSLGGPAEAFF
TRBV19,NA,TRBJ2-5,CATGRAGQLQETQYF
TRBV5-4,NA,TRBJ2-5,CASSVQTGVGETQYF
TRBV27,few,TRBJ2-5,CASSPRDQYF
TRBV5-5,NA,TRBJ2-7,CASSWGQADYEQYF
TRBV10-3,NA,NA,CAISEPGLASYEQYF
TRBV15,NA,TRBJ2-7,CATSRDLAGEIEQYF
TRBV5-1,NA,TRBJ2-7,CASTRAVTGGSEQYF
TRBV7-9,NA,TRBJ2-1,CASSPGLGRLDEQFF
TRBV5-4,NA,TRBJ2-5,CASSPGLFQETQYF
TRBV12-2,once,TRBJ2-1,CASRSELEPSYNEQFF
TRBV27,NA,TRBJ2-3,CASSSRQGLEREGTDTQYF
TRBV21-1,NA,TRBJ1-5,CASGKRGSNQPQHF
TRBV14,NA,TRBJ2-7,CASSQVSGFYEQYF
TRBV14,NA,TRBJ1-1,CASSRQGSTEAFF
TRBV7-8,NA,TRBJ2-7,CASSPSQGAGYEQYF
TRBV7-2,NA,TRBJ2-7,CASSAMTSGRNEQYF
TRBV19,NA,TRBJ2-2,CASRPGAGTGELFF
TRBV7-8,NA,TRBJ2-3,CASSRSPPAAGALNTQYF
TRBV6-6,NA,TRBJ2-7,CASSYSTGTQGYEQYF
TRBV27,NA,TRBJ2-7,CASREGLAPTYEQYF
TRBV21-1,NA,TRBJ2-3,CASSKGQGAFVDTQYF
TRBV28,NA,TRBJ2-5,CASSSRSNQGQGGQETQYF
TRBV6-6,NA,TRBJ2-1,CASSYTREGYEQFF
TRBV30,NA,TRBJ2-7,CAWRSYGTGKYEQYF
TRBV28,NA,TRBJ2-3,CASSLSASGSGRTQYF
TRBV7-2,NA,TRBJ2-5,CASSLVAGGYQETQYF
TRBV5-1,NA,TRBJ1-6,CASSLAGINSPLHF
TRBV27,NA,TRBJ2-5,CASSLDRGRETQYF